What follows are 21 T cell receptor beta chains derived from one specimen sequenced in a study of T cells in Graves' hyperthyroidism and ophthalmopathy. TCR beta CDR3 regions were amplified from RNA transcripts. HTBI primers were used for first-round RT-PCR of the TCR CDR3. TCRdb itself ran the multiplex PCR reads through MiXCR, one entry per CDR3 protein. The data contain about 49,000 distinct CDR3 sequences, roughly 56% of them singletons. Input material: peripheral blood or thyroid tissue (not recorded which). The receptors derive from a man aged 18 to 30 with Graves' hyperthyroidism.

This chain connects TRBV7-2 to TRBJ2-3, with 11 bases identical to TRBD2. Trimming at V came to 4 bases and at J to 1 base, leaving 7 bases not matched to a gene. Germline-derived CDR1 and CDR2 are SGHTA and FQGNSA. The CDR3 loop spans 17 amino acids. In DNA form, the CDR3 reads TGTGCCAGCAGCTCCAGGGGGACTAGCGGCGGCACAGATACGCAGTATTTT. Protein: CASSSRGTSGGTDTQYF.

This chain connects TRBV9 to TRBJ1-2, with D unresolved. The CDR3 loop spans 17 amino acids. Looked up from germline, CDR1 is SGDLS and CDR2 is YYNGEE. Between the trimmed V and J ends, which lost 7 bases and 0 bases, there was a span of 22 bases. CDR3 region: CASSPQMGKPTNYGYTF. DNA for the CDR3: TGTGCCAGCTCACCACAGATGGGGAAGCCAACTAACTATGGCTACACCTTC.

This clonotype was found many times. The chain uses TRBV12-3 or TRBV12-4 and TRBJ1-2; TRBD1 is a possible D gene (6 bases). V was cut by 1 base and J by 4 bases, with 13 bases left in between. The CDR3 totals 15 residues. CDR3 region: CASSLDQTGLYGYTF. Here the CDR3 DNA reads TGTGCCAGCAGTTTAGACCAAACAGGGCTCTATGGCTACACCTTC.

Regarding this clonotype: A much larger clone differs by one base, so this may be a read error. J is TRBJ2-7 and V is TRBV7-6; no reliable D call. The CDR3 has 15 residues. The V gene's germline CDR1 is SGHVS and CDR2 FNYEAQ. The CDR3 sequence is CASSPSGLNSYEQHF. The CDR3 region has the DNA TGTGCCAGCTCACCAAGTGGATTGAACTCCTACGAGCAGCACTTC.

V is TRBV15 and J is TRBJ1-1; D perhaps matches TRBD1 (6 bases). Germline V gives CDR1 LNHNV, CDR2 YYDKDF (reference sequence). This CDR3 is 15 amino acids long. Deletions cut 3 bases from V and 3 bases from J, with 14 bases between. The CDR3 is CATSSEVGGYTEAFF. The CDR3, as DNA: TGTGCCACCAGCAGTGAAGTCGGGGGCTACACTGAAGCTTTCTTT. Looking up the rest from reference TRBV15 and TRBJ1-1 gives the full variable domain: DAMVIQNPRYQVTQFGKPVTLSCSQTLNHNVMYWYQQKSSQAPKLLFHYYDKDFNNEADTPDNFQSRRPNTSFCFLDIRSPGLGDTAMYLCATSSEVGGYTEAFFGQGTRLTVV.

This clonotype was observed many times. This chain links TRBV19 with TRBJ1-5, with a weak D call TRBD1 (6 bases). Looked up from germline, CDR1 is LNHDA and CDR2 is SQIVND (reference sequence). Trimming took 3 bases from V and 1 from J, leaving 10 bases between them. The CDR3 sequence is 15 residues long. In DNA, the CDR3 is TGTGCCAGTAGTATTCGGGGGCAGAGCAATCAGCCCCAGCATTTT. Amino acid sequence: CASSIRGQSNQPQHF.

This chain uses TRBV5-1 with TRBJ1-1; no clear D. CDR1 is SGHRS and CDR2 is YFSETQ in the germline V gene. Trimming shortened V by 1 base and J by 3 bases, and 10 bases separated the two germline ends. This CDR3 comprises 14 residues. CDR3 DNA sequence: TGCGCCAGCAGCTTGTATGGATTGGACACTGAAGCTTTCTTT. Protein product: CASSLYGLDTEAFF.

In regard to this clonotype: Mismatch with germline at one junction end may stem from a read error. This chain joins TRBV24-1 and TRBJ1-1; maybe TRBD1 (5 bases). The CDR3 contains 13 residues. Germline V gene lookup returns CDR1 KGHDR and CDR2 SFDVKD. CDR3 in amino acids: CTTSDRGNTEAFF. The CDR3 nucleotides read TGTACCACCAGTGATAGGGGGAACACTGAAGCTTTCTTT.

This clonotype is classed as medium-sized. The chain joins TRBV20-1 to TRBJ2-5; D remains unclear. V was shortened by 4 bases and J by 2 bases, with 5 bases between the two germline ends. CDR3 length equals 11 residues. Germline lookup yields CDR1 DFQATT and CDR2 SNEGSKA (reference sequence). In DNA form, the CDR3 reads TGCAGTGCTATTAGGCAAGAGACCCAGTACTTC. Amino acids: CSAIRQETQYF.

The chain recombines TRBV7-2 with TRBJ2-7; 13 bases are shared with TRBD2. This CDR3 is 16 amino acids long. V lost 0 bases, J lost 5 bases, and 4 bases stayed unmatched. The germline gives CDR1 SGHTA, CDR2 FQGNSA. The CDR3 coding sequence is TGTGCCAGCAGCTTAGCCCGGACTAGCGGGAGAAACGAGCAGTACTTC. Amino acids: CASSLARTSGRNEQYF.

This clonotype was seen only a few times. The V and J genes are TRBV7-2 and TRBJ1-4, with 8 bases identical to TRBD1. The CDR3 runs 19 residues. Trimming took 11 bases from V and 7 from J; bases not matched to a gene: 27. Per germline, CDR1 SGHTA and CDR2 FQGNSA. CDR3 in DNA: TGTGCCTGGACTTATCATCGACAGGGGATGTGGGGGATTAGTGAAAAACTGTTTTTT. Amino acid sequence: CAWTYHRQGMWGISEKLFF.

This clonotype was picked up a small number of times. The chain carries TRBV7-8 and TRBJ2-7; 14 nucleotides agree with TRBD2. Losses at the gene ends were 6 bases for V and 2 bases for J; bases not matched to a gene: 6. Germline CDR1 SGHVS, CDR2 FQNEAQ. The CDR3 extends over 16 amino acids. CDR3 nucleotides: TGTGCCAGCAGTACTCCGGGACTAGCGGGAGCCTACGAGCAGTACTTC. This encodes CASSTPGLAGAYEQYF.

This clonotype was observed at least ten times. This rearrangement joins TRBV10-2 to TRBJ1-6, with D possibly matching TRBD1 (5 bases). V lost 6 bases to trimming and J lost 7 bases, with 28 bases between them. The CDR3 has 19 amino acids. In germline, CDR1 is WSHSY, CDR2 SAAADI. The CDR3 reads CASRKGITEMGGPNSPLHF. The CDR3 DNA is TGCGCCAGCAGAAAAGGCATTACAGAGATGGGGGGACCAAATTCACCCCTCCACTTT.

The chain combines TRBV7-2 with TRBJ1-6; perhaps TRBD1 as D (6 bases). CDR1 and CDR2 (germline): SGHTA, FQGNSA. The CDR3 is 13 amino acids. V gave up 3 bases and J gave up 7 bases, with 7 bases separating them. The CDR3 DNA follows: TGTGCCAGCAGCTTGGGGGCGAATTCACCCCTCCACTTT. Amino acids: CASSLGANSPLHF. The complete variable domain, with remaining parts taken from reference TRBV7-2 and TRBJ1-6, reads GAGVSQSPSNKVTEKGKDVELRCDPISGHTALYWYRQSLGQGLEFLIYFQGNSAPDKSGLPSDRFSAERTGGSVSTLTIQRTQQEDSAVYLCASSLGANSPLHFGNGTRLTVT.

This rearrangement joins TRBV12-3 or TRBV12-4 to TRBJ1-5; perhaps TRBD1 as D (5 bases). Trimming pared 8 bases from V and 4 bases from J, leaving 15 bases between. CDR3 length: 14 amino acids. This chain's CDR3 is CASGPSTANQPQHF. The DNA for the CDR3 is TGTGCCAGCGGTCCCTCGACAGCTAATCAGCCCCAGCATTTT.

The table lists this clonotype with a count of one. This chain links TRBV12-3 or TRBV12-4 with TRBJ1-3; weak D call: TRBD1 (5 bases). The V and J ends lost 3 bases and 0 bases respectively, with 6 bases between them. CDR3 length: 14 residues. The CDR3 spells CASSLGHSGNTIYF. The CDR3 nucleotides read TGTGCCAGCAGTTTGGGGCACTCTGGAAACACCATATATTTT.

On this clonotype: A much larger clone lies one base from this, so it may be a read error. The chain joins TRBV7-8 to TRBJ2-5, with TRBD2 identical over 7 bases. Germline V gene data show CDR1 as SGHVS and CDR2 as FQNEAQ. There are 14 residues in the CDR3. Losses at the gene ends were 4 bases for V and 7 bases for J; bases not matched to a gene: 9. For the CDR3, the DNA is TGTGCCAGCAGCTCTTACCGCGGGAGAGGGACCCAGTACTTC. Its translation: CASSSYRGRGTQYF. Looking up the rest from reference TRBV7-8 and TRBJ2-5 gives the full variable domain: GAGVSQSPRYKVAKRGQDVALRCDPISGHVSLFWYQQALGQGPEFLTYFQNEAQLDKSGLPSDRFFAERPEGSVSTLKIQRTQQEDSAVYLCASSSYRGRGTQYFGPGTRLLVL.

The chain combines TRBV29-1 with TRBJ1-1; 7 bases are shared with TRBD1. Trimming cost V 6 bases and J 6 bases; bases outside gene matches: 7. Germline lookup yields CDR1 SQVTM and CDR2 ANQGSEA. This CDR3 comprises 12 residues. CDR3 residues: CSVTGSGAEAFF. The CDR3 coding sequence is TGCAGCGTGACAGGGTCTGGGGCTGAAGCTTTCTTT. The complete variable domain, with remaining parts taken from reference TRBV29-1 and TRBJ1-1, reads SAVISQKPSRDICQRGTSLTIQCQVDSQVTMMFWYRQQPGQSLTLIATANQGSEATYESGFVIDKFPISRPNLTFSTLTVSNMSPEDSSIYLCSVTGSGAEAFFGQGTRLTVV.

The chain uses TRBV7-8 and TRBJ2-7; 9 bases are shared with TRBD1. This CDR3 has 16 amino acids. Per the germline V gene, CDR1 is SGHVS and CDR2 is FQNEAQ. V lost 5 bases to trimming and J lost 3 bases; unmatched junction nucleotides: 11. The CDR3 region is CASSPGQGFAFYEQYF. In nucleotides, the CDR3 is TGTGCCAGCAGCCCGGGACAGGGTTTTGCCTTCTACGAGCAGTACTTC.

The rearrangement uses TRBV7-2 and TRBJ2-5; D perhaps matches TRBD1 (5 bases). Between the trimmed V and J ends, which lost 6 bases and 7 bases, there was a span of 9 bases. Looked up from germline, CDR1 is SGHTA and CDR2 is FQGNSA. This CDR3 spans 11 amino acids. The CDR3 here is CASRLTGTQYF. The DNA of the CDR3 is TGTGCCAGCAGGTTAACAGGGACCCAGTACTTC.

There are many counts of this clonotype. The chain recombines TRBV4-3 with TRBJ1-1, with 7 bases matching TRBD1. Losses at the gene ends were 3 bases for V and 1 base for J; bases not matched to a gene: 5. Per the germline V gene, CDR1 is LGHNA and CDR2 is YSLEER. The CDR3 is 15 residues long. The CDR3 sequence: CASSQAGGENTEAFF. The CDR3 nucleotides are TGCGCCAGCAGCCAGGCAGGGGGTGAGAACACTGAAGCTTTCTTT.